Listed here are 20 T cell receptor beta chains from one sample, sequenced in a study of blood T cells in healthy people across ages. Through a sample-barcoded 5' primer and a J-beta primer mix, a second PCR was run for about 6 to 11 cycles. MiXCR, applied by TCRdb to the 5' RACE reads, yields one record per CDR3 protein. The sample lists almost 550,000 distinct CDR3 sequences; around 24% were seen once. A further study also used this sample, focusing on T cells of mothers and their children.

The material sequenced was blood. The receptors here all came from a boy younger than 18 in good health.

The chain combines TRBV5-1 with TRBJ1-4; 12 nucleotides match TRBD1. Germline loops: CDR1 SGHRS, CDR2 YFSETQ. The CDR3 has 15 residues. Trimming took 4 bases from V and 11 from J; bases not matched to a gene: 9. The CDR3 nucleotides are TGCGCCAGCAGCCGAGGGGACAGGGGGCGAGATAAACTGTTTTTT. The encoded protein is CASSRGDRGRDKLFF.

This clonotype came up many times. The gene calls are TRBV6-4 and TRBJ2-2; possible D gene TRBD1, 5 bases. CDR1 and CDR2 (germline): MRHNA, SNTAGT. V was shortened by 7 bases and J by 3 bases, with 9 bases between the two germline ends. The CDR3 runs to 13 residues. CDR3 DNA sequence: TGTGCCAGCAAGGGCAGGGACACCGGGGAGCTGTTTTTT. Amino acid sequence: CASKGRDTGELFF.

Concerning this clonotype itself: A junction end diverges from the germline sequence, so it may reflect a read error. The chain recombines TRBV15 with TRBJ1-6; 9 bases are a match to TRBD1. Germline values: CDR1 LNHNV, CDR2 YYDKDF (reference sequence). CDR3 length: 17 amino acids. The CDR3: CATSRQPPGQGTSPHHF. CDR3 DNA sequence: TGTGCCACCAGCAGACAACCACCGGGACAGGGTACTTCACCCCACCACTTT.

This clonotype was found a few times. This chain connects TRBV28 to TRBJ2-4; the D gene is possibly TRBD1 (6 bases). The CDR3 spans 13 residues. Germline CDR1 MDHEN, CDR2 SYDVKM. Trimming shortened V by 5 bases and J by 11 bases, and 16 bases separated the two germline ends. The CDR3 protein is CASSETGSAVQYF. DNA of the CDR3: TGTGCCAGCAGTGAAACAGGGAGCGCGGTTCAGTACTTC.

The V and J genes are TRBV30 and TRBJ2-7, with D perhaps given as TRBD1 or TRBD2 (5 bases each). CDR1 and CDR2 (germline): GTSNPN, SVGIG (reference sequence). The CDR3 consists of 11 residues. CDR3 DNA: TGTGCTAGGGGAGACGAGCTCGAGCAGTACTTC. Amino acids: CARGDELEQYF.

This chain uses TRBV7-2 with TRBJ2-7; 7 bases match TRBD1. The germline gives CDR1 SGHTA, CDR2 FQGNSA. The CDR3 has 16 amino acids. Trimming took 2 bases from V and 4 from J; bases not matched to a gene: 11. The CDR3 nucleotides are TGTGCCAGCAGCTTAACCCCGGACAGGACCCAATACGAGCAGTACTTC. It translates to CASSLTPDRTQYEQYF.

Points on this clonotype: This may be a read error, as it is one base from a much larger clone. The chain joins TRBV29-1 to TRBJ2-1; 9 nucleotides match TRBD1. Germline values: CDR1 SQVTM, CDR2 ANQGSEA. Trimming cost V 7 bases and J 10 bases; bases outside gene matches: 11. The CDR3 contains 13 residues. Here the CDR3 reads CSAGGQGFKEQFF. The CDR3 region has the DNA TGCAGCGCCGGCGGACAGGGGTTCAAAGAGCAGTTCTTC.

Comments on this clonotype: The conserved phenylalanine or tryptophan is not found at the CDR3 terminus, so this likely reflects a read error. This sequence joins TRBV25-1 and TRBJ2-7, with D hard to call. The V end was cut by 8 bases, the J end by 5 bases, with 10 bases between. The CDR3 spans 11 residues. CDR1 MGHDK and CDR2 SYGVNS come from the germline V gene. The CDR3 nucleotides are TGTGCCAGCTTTGCTGCGAACGAGCAGTACTTG. Amino acid sequence: CASFAANEQYL.

The chain carries TRBV20-1 and TRBJ2-5; TRBD2 agrees at 8 bases. The CDR3 is 14 amino acids. CDR1 DFQATT and CDR2 SNEGSKA come from the germline V gene (reference sequence). V lost 3 bases, J lost 5 bases, and 8 bases stayed unmatched. The chain's CDR3 is CSASPGGVQETQYF. The CDR3 DNA reads as TGCAGTGCTAGCCCGGGAGGGGTCCAGGAGACCCAGTACTTC.

This clonotype was seen just once. V is TRBV12-3 or TRBV12-4 and J is TRBJ1-2; 12 positions match TRBD1. The V and J ends lost 2 bases and 7 bases, in that order; junction bases with no gene match: 8. The CDR3 sequence is 16 residues long. For the CDR3, the DNA is TGTGCCAGCAGTTTAAGGGACCGGGACAGGGGGCTTGGCTACACCTTC. This translates into CASSLRDRDRGLGYTF.

The V gene is TRBV4-3, the J gene TRBJ2-7, with 8 positions matching TRBD1. The CDR3 is 15 residues long. Germline assignment: CDR1 LGHNA and CDR2 YSLEER. J lost 5 bases, V lost 1 base, and 7 bases had no gene match. This CDR3 reads CASSQAAAGGNEQYF. CDR3 DNA sequence: TGCGCCAGCAGCCAAGCGGCCGCAGGGGGCAACGAGCAGTACTTC.

V and J are TRBV24-1 and TRBJ1-2, with D perhaps TRBD1 (6 bases). This CDR3 contains 12 residues. Germline lookup yields CDR1 KGHDR and CDR2 SFDVKD. V lost 5 bases, J lost 4 bases, and 7 bases lay in between. DNA of the CDR3: TGTGCCACCAGTGCAGGGGCCTATGGCTACACCTTC. Translation: CATSAGAYGYTF.

The chain links TRBV27 to TRBJ2-5; 16 nucleotides align to TRBD2. CDR3 length: 17 amino acids. V lost 3 bases to trimming and J lost 5 bases; unmatched junction nucleotides: 6. Germline V CDR1 and CDR2: MNHEY, SMNVEV (reference sequence). The CDR3, as DNA: TGTGCCAGCAGTTTTTTGGGACTAGCGGGAGGGCCGGAGACCCAGTACTTC. Protein sequence: CASSFLGLAGGPETQYF.

V gene TRBV5-1 combines with J gene TRBJ2-3; 13 bases are a match to TRBD2. CDR3 length: 18 residues. Germline assignment: CDR1 SGHRS and CDR2 YFSETQ. V gave up 4 bases and J gave up 2 bases; unmatched junction bases: 10. The CDR3 DNA sequence: TGCGCCAGCAGCCCCGGGGGACTAGCGGGGATGATCACAGATACGCAGTATTTT. The encoded protein is CASSPGGLAGMITDTQYF.

The table lists this clonotype with a few counts. The chain employs TRBV7-9 and TRBJ2-3, with D tentatively TRBD1 or TRBD2 (5 bases each). Germline values: CDR1 SEHNR, CDR2 FQNEAQ (reference sequence). V was shortened by 5 bases and J by 7 bases, with 16 bases between the two germline ends. The length of the CDR3 is 14 residues. CDR3 sequence reads: CASSPLGGGNTQYF. The CDR3 bases are TGTGCCAGCAGCCCACTAGGTGGGGGAAATACGCAGTATTTT.

This chain uses TRBV4-3 with TRBJ2-3, with 10 bases matching TRBD2. J was trimmed by 0 bases and V by 0 bases; bases with no gene match: 6. The CDR3 extends over 18 amino acids. CDR1 LGHNA and CDR2 YSLEER come from the germline V gene. The DNA of the CDR3 is TGCGCCAGCAGCCAAGATCCTACTAGCGGGACGAGCACAGATACGCAGTATTTT. Amino acids: CASSQDPTSGTSTDTQYF.

This clonotype was seen a few times. The V and J genes are TRBV7-9 and TRBJ2-5; 7 bases are a match to TRBD1. Near its end, the DNA agrees better with TRBJ2-1, so the J call may be wrong. Looked up from germline, CDR1 is SEHNR and CDR2 is FQNEAQ (reference sequence). This CDR3 has 15 residues. CDR3 protein: CASSRTRDSVRRQFF. The CDR3 region has the DNA TGTGCCAGCAGCAGGACTCGGGACAGTGTCCGACGGCAGTTCTTC.

The sample holds a few counts of this clonotype. The V and J genes are TRBV9 and TRBJ2-7; D is uncertain. From germline, CDR1 is SGDLS and CDR2 YYNGEE. Deletions cut 2 bases from V and 5 bases from J, with 8 bases between. The CDR3 is made up of 12 amino acids. DNA of the CDR3: TGTGCCAGCAGCGTTGGGATGGACGAGCAGTACTTC. Protein sequence: CASSVGMDEQYF. Variable domain in full (rest from reference TRBV9 and TRBJ2-7): DSGVTQTPKHLITATGQRVTLRCSPRSGDLSVYWYQQSLDQGLQFLIQYYNGEERAKGNILERFSAQQFPDLHSELNLSSLELGDSALYFCASSVGMDEQYFGPGTRLTVT.

The rearrangement links TRBV7-2 to TRBJ2-7; 9 positions agree with TRBD1. Germline CDR1 SGHTA, CDR2 FQGNSA. V trimming: 1 base; J trimming: 6 bases; junction bases outside the gene matches: 7. The CDR3 loop spans 15 amino acids. The CDR3 is CASSLGTGVQGEQYF. Here the CDR3 DNA reads TGTGCCAGCAGCTTAGGGACAGGGGTTCAGGGCGAGCAGTACTTC.

This clonotype was counted a few times. The V gene is TRBV28, the J gene TRBJ2-3, with 8 nucleotides matching TRBD2. The CDR3 sequence is 18 residues long. The germline gives CDR1 MDHEN, CDR2 SYDVKM. Unmatched junction bases numbered 14, after V lost 6 bases and J lost 0 bases. CDR3 sequence reads: CASSQGPGTRSSTDTQYF. CDR3 sequence (DNA): TGTGCCAGCAGCCAGGGACCCGGGACTAGATCAAGCACAGATACGCAGTATTTT.